A single sample is the source of the 9 T cell receptor beta chains below, sequenced in a study of blood T cell repertoires in COVID-19. The data were produced by immunoSEQ multiplex PCR, yet TCRdb's version contains in-frame clones alone and is incomplete. In the table there are fewer than 450,000 clones, approximately 88% of which are singletons. Material: PBMCs or T cells enriched from blood (not recorded which). The receptor set was obtained from a woman between 40 and 50 years old with acute COVID-19.

This chain connects TRBV30 to TRBJ1-2, with a possible D match to TRBD1 (6 bases). Trimming cost V 7 bases and J 4 bases, with 16 bases left between them. The CDR3 runs 13 residues. Germline V CDR1 and CDR2: GTSNPN, SVGIG (reference sequence). This CDR3 reads CAYLTGLGYGYTF. CDR3 coding DNA: TGTGCCTACTTAACAGGGCTGGGCTATGGCTACACCTTC.

This clone occurred a few times. The CDR3: CASSERGYASAAGELFF. The DNA for the CDR3 is TGTGCCAGCAGCGAAAGAGGGTACGCGTCGGCGGCCGGGGAGCTGTTTTTT. The J gene is TRBJ2-2, the V gene TRBV9, with D possibly being TRBD2 (5 bases). CDR1 is SGDLS and CDR2 is YYNGEE in the germline V gene. Trimming cost V 3 bases and J 6 bases, with 21 bases left between them. The CDR3 runs to 17 residues.

V and J are TRBV30 and TRBJ2-7; D ambiguous. Germline CDR1 GTSNPN, CDR2 SVGIG (reference sequence). The CDR3 runs to 13 residues. With 4 bases removed from V and 1 base from J, the gap between germline ends came to 11 bases. In nucleotides, the CDR3 is TGTGCCTGGAATCTCCGAGTGTCCTACGAGCAGTACTTC. This codes for CAWNLRVSYEQYF.

Written as DNA, the CDR3 is TGTGCCAGTAGTATATGGGATAGCGGGGGTCGGGAGCTGTTTTTT. Translating it yields CASSIWDSGGRELFF. This chain uses TRBV19 with TRBJ2-2; 9 bases fit TRBD2. The V gene's germline CDR1 is LNHDA and CDR2 SQIVND (reference sequence). The CDR3 length is 15 residues. Germline trimming cut 2 bases from V and 9 bases from J; bases unmatched to any gene: 7.

The chain is built from TRBV14 and TRBJ1-2; 12 bases are shared with TRBD1. Germline CDR1 and CDR2: SGHDN and FVKESK. Germline trimming cut 4 bases from V and 4 bases from J; bases unmatched to any gene: 4. CDR3 length: 15 residues. The CDR3 DNA reads as TGTGCCAGCAGCCGGGACAGGGGGCGTCCCTATGGCTACACCTTC. Translating gives CASSRDRGRPYGYTF.

This chain connects TRBV10-3 to TRBJ2-1; 9 bases fit TRBD1. The CDR3 loop spans 16 amino acids. With 2 bases clipped from V and 4 bases from J, the junction kept 6 bases outside the gene matches. From germline, CDR1 is ENHRY and CDR2 SYGVKD. CDR3 coding DNA: TGTGCCATCAGTGAGGGGGGACAGGGTAGGTACAATGAGCAGTTCTTC. Protein sequence: CAISEGGQGRYNEQFF.

V usage is TRBV2 and J usage is TRBJ1-1; D gene ambiguous. The CDR3 is 14 residues long. Trimming cost V 7 bases and J 1 base, with 13 bases left between them. Looked up from germline, CDR1 is SNHLY and CDR2 is FYNNEI. The CDR3 here is CASTSGLRNTEAFF. In DNA, the CDR3 is TGTGCCAGCACTTCAGGACTACGGAACACTGAAGCTTTCTTT.

J is TRBJ2-1 and V is TRBV18; 7 bases line up with TRBD1. Looked up from germline, CDR1 is KGHSH and CDR2 is LQKENI. The J segment lost 7 bases and the V segment lost 4 bases, leaving 7 bases of the junction unmatched. This CDR3 has 14 residues. The CDR3 here is CASSLDRSQNEQFF. The CDR3 DNA follows: TGTGCCAGCTCACTGGACAGGAGCCAGAATGAGCAGTTCTTC.

As concerns this clone: The same CDR3 can be traced to other DNA sequences in this sample. The CDR3 spells CASSLGGGTEAFF. The CDR3 region has the DNA TGTGCCAGCAGTTTAGGAGGGGGCACTGAAGCTTTCTTT. The chain is built from TRBV12-3 or TRBV12-4 and TRBJ1-1, with D tentatively TRBD1 (6 bases). The V end lost 1 base, the J end lost 4 bases, and 7 bases lay between the germline ends. The CDR3 runs 13 residues.